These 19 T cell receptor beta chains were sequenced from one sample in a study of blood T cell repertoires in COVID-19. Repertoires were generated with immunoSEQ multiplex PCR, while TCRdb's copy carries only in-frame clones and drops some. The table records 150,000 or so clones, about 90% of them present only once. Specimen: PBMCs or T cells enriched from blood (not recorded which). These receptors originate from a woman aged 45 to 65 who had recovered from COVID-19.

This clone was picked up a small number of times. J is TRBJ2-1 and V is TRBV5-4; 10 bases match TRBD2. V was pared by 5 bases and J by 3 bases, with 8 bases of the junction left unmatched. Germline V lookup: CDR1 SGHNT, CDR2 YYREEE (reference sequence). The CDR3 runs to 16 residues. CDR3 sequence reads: CASRLAGGGVYNEQFF. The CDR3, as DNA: TGTGCCAGCAGGTTAGCGGGAGGAGGCGTCTACAATGAGCAGTTCTTC.

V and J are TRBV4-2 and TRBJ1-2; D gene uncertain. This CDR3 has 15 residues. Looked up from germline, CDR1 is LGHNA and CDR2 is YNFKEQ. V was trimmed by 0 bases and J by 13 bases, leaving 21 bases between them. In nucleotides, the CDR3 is TGTGCCAGCAGCCAAGAAGAGGGAGCAGGAAAAGGTTTCACCTTC. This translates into CASSQEEGAGKGFTF.

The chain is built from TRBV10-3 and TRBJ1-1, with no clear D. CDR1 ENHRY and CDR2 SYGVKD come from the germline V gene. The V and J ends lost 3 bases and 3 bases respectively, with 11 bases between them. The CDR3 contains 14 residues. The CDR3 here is CAISDPARDTEAFF. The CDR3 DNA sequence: TGTGCCATCAGTGATCCTGCACGGGACACTGAAGCTTTCTTT.

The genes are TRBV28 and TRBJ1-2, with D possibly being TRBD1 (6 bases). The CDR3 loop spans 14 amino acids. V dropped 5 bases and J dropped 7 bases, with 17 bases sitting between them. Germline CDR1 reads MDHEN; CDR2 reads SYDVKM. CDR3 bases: TGTGCCAGCAGTCCCGGACAGACGGGGAGTGGCTACACCTTC. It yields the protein CASSPGQTGSGYTF.

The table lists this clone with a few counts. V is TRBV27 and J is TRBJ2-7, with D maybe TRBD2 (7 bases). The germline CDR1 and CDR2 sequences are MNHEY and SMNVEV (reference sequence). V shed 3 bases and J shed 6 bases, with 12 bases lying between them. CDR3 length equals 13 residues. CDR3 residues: CASSFSGEGEQYF. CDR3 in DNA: TGTGCCAGCAGTTTCTCAGGGGAGGGCGAGCAGTACTTC.

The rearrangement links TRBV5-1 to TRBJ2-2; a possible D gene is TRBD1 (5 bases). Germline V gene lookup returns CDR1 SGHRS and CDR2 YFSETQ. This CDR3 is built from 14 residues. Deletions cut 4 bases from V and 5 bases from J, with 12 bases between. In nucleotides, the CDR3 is TGCGCCAGCAGCCCGCAGGGTAATACCGGGGAGCTGTTTTTT. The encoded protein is CASSPQGNTGELFF.

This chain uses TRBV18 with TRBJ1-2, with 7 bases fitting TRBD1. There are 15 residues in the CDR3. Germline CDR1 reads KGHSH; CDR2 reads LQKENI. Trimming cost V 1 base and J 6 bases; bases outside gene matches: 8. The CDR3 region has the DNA TGTGCCAGCTCACCACAGACCGCTACAGGGGATGGCTACACCTTC. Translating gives CASSPQTATGDGYTF.

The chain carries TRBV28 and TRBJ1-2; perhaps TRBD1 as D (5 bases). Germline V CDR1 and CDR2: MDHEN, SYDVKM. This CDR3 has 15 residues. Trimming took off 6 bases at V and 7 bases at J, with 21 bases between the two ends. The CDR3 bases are TGTGCCAGCAGGGTCCTCGGGGGGGGAGTGGTTGGCTACACCTTC. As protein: CASRVLGGGVVGYTF.

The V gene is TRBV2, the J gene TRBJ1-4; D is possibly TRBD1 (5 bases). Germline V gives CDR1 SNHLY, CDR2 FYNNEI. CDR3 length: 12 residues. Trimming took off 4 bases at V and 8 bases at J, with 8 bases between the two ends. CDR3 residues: CASSGRGEKLFF. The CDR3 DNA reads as TGTGCCAGCAGTGGCCGGGGGGAAAAACTGTTTTTT.

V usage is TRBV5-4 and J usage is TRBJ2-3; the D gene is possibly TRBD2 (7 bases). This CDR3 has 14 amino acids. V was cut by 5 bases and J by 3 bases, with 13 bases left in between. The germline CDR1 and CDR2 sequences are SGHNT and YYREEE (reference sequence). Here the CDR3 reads CASRPAGATDTQYF. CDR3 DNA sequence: TGTGCCAGCAGGCCGGCGGGGGCGACAGATACGCAGTATTTT.

CDR3: CASSSQAQQFF. CDR3 sequence (DNA): TGTGCCAGCAGCTCCCAGGCGCAGCAGTTCTTC. The rearrangement joins TRBV5-8 to TRBJ2-1; D unresolved. The CDR3 sequence is 11 residues long. CDR1 is SGHTS and CDR2 is YDEGEE in the germline V gene. V lost 3 bases to trimming and J lost 11 bases, with 9 bases between them.

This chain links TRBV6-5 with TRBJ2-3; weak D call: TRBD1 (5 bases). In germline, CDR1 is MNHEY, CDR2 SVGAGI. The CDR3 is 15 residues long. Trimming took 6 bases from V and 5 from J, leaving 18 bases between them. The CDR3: CASRQGRIFGDTQYF. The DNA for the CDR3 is TGTGCCAGCAGGCAGGGAAGGATCTTTGGAGATACGCAGTATTTT.

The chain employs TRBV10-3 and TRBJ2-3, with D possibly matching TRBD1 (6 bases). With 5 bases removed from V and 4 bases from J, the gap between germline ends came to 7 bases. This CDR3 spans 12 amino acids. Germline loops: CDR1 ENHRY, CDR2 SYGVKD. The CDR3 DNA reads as TGTGCCATCAGTTCAGGGGCAGATACGCAGTATTTT. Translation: CAISSGADTQYF.

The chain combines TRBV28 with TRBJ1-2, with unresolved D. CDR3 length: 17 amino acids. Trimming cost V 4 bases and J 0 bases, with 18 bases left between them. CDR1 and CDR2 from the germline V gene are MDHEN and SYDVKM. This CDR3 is CASSSPRGSSANYGYTF. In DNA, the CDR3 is TGTGCCAGCAGTTCGCCGCGGGGAAGTTCAGCTAACTATGGCTACACCTTC.

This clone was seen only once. CDR3 region: CASSQGGSGSPTGELFF. In DNA form, the CDR3 reads TGCGCCAGCAGCCAAGGGGGTAGCGGGAGTCCCACCGGGGAGCTGTTTTTT. The rearrangement uses TRBV4-1 and TRBJ2-2; 9 nucleotides align to TRBD2. With V trimmed by 1 base and J by 4 bases, 7 bases remained unmatched. Germline loops: CDR1 MGHRA, CDR2 YSYEKL. The CDR3 totals 17 residues.

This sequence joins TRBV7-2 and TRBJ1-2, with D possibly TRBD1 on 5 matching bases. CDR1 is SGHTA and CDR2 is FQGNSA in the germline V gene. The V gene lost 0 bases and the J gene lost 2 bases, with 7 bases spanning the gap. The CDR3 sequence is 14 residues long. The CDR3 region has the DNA TGTGCCAGCAGCTTAGCGACAGTCAACTATGGCTACACCTTC. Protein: CASSLATVNYGYTF.

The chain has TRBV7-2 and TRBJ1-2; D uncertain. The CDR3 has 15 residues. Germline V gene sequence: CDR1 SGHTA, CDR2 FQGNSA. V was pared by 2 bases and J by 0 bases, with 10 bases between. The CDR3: CASSLSPIANYGYTF. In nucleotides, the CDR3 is TGTGCCAGCAGCTTAAGTCCTATTGCTAACTATGGCTACACCTTC.

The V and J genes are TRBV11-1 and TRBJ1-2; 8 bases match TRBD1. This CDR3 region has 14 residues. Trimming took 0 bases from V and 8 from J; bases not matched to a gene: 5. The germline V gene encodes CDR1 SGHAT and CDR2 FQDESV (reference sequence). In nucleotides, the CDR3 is TGTGCCAGCAGCTTAGCGGGACAGGTTAACGGCTACACCTTC. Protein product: CASSLAGQVNGYTF.

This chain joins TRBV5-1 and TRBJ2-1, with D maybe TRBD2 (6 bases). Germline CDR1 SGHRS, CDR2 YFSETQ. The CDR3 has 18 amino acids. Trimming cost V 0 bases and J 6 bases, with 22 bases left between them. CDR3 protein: CASSLEPSAPTTSNEQFF. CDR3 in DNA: TGCGCCAGCAGCTTGGAGCCTAGCGCCCCAACGACCTCCAATGAGCAGTTCTTC.